One and the same sample provided the 21 T cell receptor beta chains below, sequenced in a study of T cell changes during pregnancy in multiple sclerosis. Sequencing was performed with immunoSEQ multiplex PCR; in TCRdb, only in-frame clones are kept and a portion is missing. Here the sample spans about 100,000 clones, approximately 92% being singletons. Here the sequenced sample was peripheral blood, taken after pregnancy. These receptors originate from a female donor with multiple sclerosis, enrolled in a pregnancy study.

The chain links TRBV19 to TRBJ1-6; 12 bases agree with TRBD1. V shed 6 bases and J 11 bases; nucleotides not matched to a gene: 14. The CDR3 runs to 17 residues. Looked up from germline, CDR1 is LNHDA and CDR2 is SQIVND (reference sequence). Written as DNA, the CDR3 is TGTGCCAGTAGAGCCGGGACAGGGGGCGTTGGGGTAACACCCCTCCACTTT. This translates into CASRAGTGGVGVTPLHF.

This chain links TRBV28 with TRBJ2-2; 10 nucleotides line up with TRBD2. The CDR3 contains 16 residues. Germline trimming cut 6 bases from V and 5 bases from J; bases unmatched to any gene: 9. Per the germline V gene, CDR1 is MDHEN and CDR2 is SYDVKM. Written as DNA, the CDR3 is TGTGCCAGCAGGGGGCTAGCGGGAGTAGAAACCGGGGAGCTGTTTTTT. Its protein is CASRGLAGVETGELFF.

The V call is TRBV10-3, the J call TRBJ2-7; 9 bases are a match to TRBD1. The CDR3 has 15 amino acids. V shed 6 bases and J 0 bases; nucleotides not matched to a gene: 6. Per germline, CDR1 ENHRY and CDR2 SYGVKD. Here the CDR3 DNA reads TGTGCCATCAGACGGACAGGGGACAGCTCCTACGAGCAGTACTTC. Translated, it gives CAIRRTGDSSYEQYF.

A few counts support this clone. The chain recombines TRBV9 with TRBJ2-3; 7 bases align to TRBD2. CDR1 and CDR2 (germline): SGDLS, YYNGEE. J gave up 1 base and V 4 bases, and 6 bases lay outside the gene matches. The CDR3 loop spans 15 amino acids. In DNA form, the CDR3 reads TGTGCCAGCAGCAGGGCTAGCGGTCGCACAGATACGCAGTATTTT. Amino acid sequence: CASSRASGRTDTQYF.

The count of this clone is one. V gene TRBV5-6 combines with J gene TRBJ2-2; D possibly corresponds to TRBD1 (6 bases). This CDR3 has 16 residues. The germline CDR1 and CDR2 sequences are SGHDT and YYEEEE. V lost 1 base to trimming and J lost 0 bases, with 10 bases between them. CDR3: CASSLTGSPNTGELFF. The CDR3 DNA is TGTGCCAGCAGCTTGACAGGGAGTCCGAACACCGGGGAGCTGTTTTTT.

This chain links TRBV5-6 with TRBJ1-5; no definite D call. Deletions cut 4 bases from V and 0 bases from J, with 5 bases between. The CDR3 extends over 13 amino acids. The V gene's germline CDR1 is SGHDT and CDR2 YYEEEE. CDR3 protein: CASSVSSNQPQHF. Written as DNA, the CDR3 is TGTGCCAGCAGCGTGAGTAGCAATCAGCCCCAGCATTTT.

This clone was observed a single time. V gene TRBV4-3 combines with J gene TRBJ2-3; D gene uncertain. With 0 bases removed from V and 3 bases from J, the gap between germline ends came to 10 bases. The CDR3 totals 15 residues. The V gene's germline CDR1 is LGHNA and CDR2 YSLEER. The CDR3 bases are TGCGCCAGCAGCCAAGATCATAGAAGAACAGATACGCAGTATTTT. Protein product: CASSQDHRRTDTQYF.

The chain combines TRBV2 with TRBJ2-3, with 7 bases lining up with TRBD1. The V gene end was trimmed by 5 bases and the J gene end by 2 bases; junction bases not matched to a gene: 4. Germline assignment: CDR1 SNHLY and CDR2 FYNNEI. The CDR3 runs to 14 residues. CDR3 region: CASSKQGDTDTQYF. In DNA, the CDR3 is TGTGCCAGCAGTAAGCAGGGGGACACAGATACGCAGTATTTT. The whole variable domain, filled in from reference TRBV2 and TRBJ2-3, reads EPEVTQTPSHQVTQMGQEVILRCVPISNHLYFYWYRQILGQKVEFLVSFYNNEISEKSEIFDDQFSVERPDGSNFTLKIRSTKLEDSAMYFCASSKQGDTDTQYFGPGTRLTVL.

The V call is TRBV2, the J call TRBJ2-7, with D maybe TRBD2 (6 bases). V lost 1 base to trimming and J lost 5 bases, with 12 bases between them. Germline CDR1 is SNHLY and CDR2 is FYNNEI. This CDR3 has 14 residues. In nucleotides, the CDR3 is TGTGCCAGCAGTGAAGTGGGGGGAGTCCACGAGCAGTACTTC. Amino acid sequence: CASSEVGGVHEQYF. Full variable domain (missing parts from reference TRBV2 and TRBJ2-7): EPEVTQTPSHQVTQMGQEVILRCVPISNHLYFYWYRQILGQKVEFLVSFYNNEISEKSEIFDDQFSVERPDGSNFTLKIRSTKLEDSAMYFCASSEVGGVHEQYFGPGTRLTVT.

The chain recombines TRBV5-6 with TRBJ1-3, with 7 nucleotides matching TRBD1. Trimming at V came to 6 bases and at J to 7 bases, leaving 7 bases not matched to a gene. This CDR3 contains 13 residues. CDR1 is SGHDT, CDR2 YYEEEE, per germline. The CDR3 bases are TGTGCCAGCATCCGACAGGGTGGTAACACCATATATTTT. Translating gives CASIRQGGNTIYF.

The chain has TRBV5-6 and TRBJ2-7; a weak D match, TRBD2 (5 bases). V lost 4 bases, J lost 1 base, and 9 bases lay in between. The CDR3 spans 13 residues. From germline, CDR1 is SGHDT and CDR2 YYEEEE. CDR3 protein: CASSRTESYEQYF. Here the CDR3 DNA reads TGTGCCAGCAGCCGGACTGAATCCTACGAGCAGTACTTC.

The chain carries TRBV6-1 and TRBJ1-1, with D hard to call. The CDR3 sequence is 12 residues long. The germline V and J ends were trimmed by 4 bases and 3 bases, with 6 bases remaining between them. Germline assignment: CDR1 MNHNS and CDR2 SASEGT. CDR3 amino acids: CASSARDTEAFF. CDR3 DNA sequence: TGTGCCAGCAGTGCGCGGGACACTGAAGCTTTCTTT.

The gene calls are TRBV29-1 and TRBJ2-7; tentatively, D is TRBD1 (6 bases). There are 13 residues in the CDR3. Germline CDR1 and CDR2: SQVTM and ANQGSEA. The DNA for the CDR3 is TGCGGGGGCCTTAGTGGGGGAACCGCCGAGCAGTACTTC. This translates into CGGLSGGTAEQYF.

The chain couples TRBV28 to TRBJ2-2; tentative D call: TRBD2 (6 bases). The ends were cut back, 2 bases at V and 3 bases at J, with 19 bases in the middle. This CDR3 has 18 residues. Germline V gene sequence: CDR1 MDHEN, CDR2 SYDVKM. The CDR3 DNA follows: TGTGCCAGCAGTTTAGCGGTTATGGAGGGGAGGTACACCGGGGAGCTGTTTTTT. Its translation is CASSLAVMEGRYTGELFF.

The gene calls are TRBV11-2 and TRBJ2-1, with D possibly being TRBD2 (6 bases). Germline V lookup: CDR1 SGHAT, CDR2 FQNNGV. The length of the CDR3 is 15 residues. V was cut by 3 bases and J by 4 bases, with 13 bases left in between. The CDR3 DNA reads as TGTGCCAGCAGCTTTGCGGGACGTAATTACAATGAGCAGTTCTTC. Translating it yields CASSFAGRNYNEQFF.

The chain joins TRBV6-6 to TRBJ2-7; perhaps TRBD2 as D (5 bases). V was clipped by 10 bases and J by 0 bases, with 16 bases between them. Germline values: CDR1 MNHNY, CDR2 SVGAGI (reference sequence). The CDR3 covers 14 residues. DNA for the CDR3: TGTGCCACAACCCCGGAGGCCGACTCCTACGAGCAGTACTTC. Its protein product is CATTPEADSYEQYF.

The V call is TRBV9, the J call TRBJ2-7, with D maybe TRBD2 (6 bases). This CDR3 contains 14 residues. CDR1 is SGDLS and CDR2 is YYNGEE in the germline V gene. V dropped 1 base and J dropped 3 bases, with 11 bases sitting between them. The CDR3 region is CASSVSPSDYEQYF. The CDR3 nucleotides read TGTGCCAGCAGCGTAAGTCCTAGCGACTACGAGCAGTACTTC.

This chain uses TRBV6-1 with TRBJ2-3; tentatively, D is TRBD2 (9 bases). Germline V gene data show CDR1 as MNHNS and CDR2 as SASEGT. The ends were cut back, 4 bases at V and 2 bases at J, with 25 bases in the middle. The CDR3 spans 19 residues. For the CDR3, the DNA is TGTGCCAGCAGTGTAGGGACAGGACATAGCGGGAGTTCCACAGATACGCAGTATTTT. Translation gives CASSVGTGHSGSSTDTQYF.

The chain links TRBV28 to TRBJ1-5; maybe TRBD1 (5 bases). CDR3 length equals 12 residues. Germline CDR1 MDHEN, CDR2 SYDVKM. The CDR3 region is CLSGGFDQPQHF. The CDR3, as DNA: TGTCTCTCTGGGGGGTTCGATCAGCCCCAGCATTTT.

The chain joins TRBV28 to TRBJ2-1; D may be TRBD2 (6 bases). The length of the CDR3 is 14 residues. Germline CDR1 MDHEN, CDR2 SYDVKM. The V end was cut by 3 bases, the J end by 5 bases, with 11 bases between. The CDR3 coding sequence is TGTGCCAGCAGTTTTATGATAGCGGACAATGAGCAGTTCTTC. It codes for CASSFMIADNEQFF. Complete variable domain (other parts from reference TRBV28 and TRBJ2-1): DVKVTQSSRYLVKRTGEKVFLECVQDMDHENMFWYRQDPGLGLRLIYFSYDVKMKEKGDIPEGYSVSREKKERFSLILESASTNQTSMYLCASSFMIADNEQFFGPGTRLTVL.

The chain links TRBV27 to TRBJ2-3, with 11 bases fitting TRBD2. The germline CDR1 and CDR2 sequences are MNHEY and SMNVEV (reference sequence). The length of the CDR3 is 17 residues. Germline trimming cut 5 bases from V and 5 bases from J; bases unmatched to any gene: 12. CDR3 in amino acids: CASSPPLAGGPLDTQYF. CDR3 bases: TGTGCCAGCAGTCCACCCTTAGCGGGGGGGCCGCTAGATACGCAGTATTTT.